This TCR beta chain derives from a study of T-cell reconstitution after alpha-beta-depleted transplantation in children. CDR1 is SGHTA and CDR2 is FQGNSA in the germline V gene. The V end lost 2 bases, the J end lost 5 bases, and 14 bases lay between the germline ends. This CDR3 has 15 residues. The library targeted TCRbeta and was prepared with unique molecular identifiers. Each CDR3 protein is one row after TCRdb ran MiXCR on the PCR reads. Seen here are hundreds of thousands of distinct CDR3 sequences, roughly 17% observed once, and the top ten hold 0.8% to 1.1%. This clonotype has only a few counts.

This receptor was taken from a human donor who donated a stem cell graft to a child with acute myeloid leukemia. The chain recombines TRBV7-2 with TRBJ2-3; D is tentatively TRBD1 or TRBD2 (5 bases each). The material sequenced was PBMCs from the stem cell graft donor, taken from the stem cell graft. The CDR3 DNA reads TGTGCCAGCAGCTTATTCGGGGCCCGGGGAGATACGCAGTATTTT. This translates into CASSLFGARGDTQYF.